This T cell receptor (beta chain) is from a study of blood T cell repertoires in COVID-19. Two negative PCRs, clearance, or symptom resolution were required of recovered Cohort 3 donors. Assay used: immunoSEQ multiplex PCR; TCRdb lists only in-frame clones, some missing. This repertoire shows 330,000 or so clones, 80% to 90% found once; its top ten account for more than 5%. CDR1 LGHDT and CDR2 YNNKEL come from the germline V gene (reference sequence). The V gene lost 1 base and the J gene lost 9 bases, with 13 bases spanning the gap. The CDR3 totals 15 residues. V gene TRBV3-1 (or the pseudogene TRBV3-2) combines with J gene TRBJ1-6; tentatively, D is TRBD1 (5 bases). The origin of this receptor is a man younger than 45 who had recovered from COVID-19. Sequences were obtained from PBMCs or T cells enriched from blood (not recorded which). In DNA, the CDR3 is TGTGCCAGCAGCCAAGCGGGTAGGGGCGGTTCACCCCTCCACTTT. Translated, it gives CASSQAGRGGSPLHF.